At least ten counts were recorded for the clone carrying this T cell receptor beta chain. For TCR beta, libraries came from quantitative 5'-RACE with molecular barcodes. In TCRdb, the 5' RACE reads were re-called with MiXCR into one record per CDR3 protein. The sample has fewer than 200,000 distinct CDR3 sequences, around 19% seen once. The data are from a study of CD8 T cells in ankylosing spondylitis. The germline gives CDR1 DFQATT, CDR2 SNEGSKA (reference sequence). The CDR3 has 13 amino acids. Trimming took off 5 bases at V and 0 bases at J, with 11 bases between the two ends. This rearrangement joins TRBV20-1 to TRBJ2-7; D might be TRBD2 (5 bases). Sequenced input: blood, either unsorted or a sorted T cell fraction (not recorded which). The TCR was taken from a male donor with ankylosing spondylitis or in good health (not recorded which). The CDR3 bases are TGCAGTGCTGACCTTAGCGACTCCTACGAGCAGTACTTC. Residues: CSADLSDSYEQYF.